What follows is one T cell receptor beta chain and its context. One junction end disagrees with the germline gene, perhaps due to a read error. Per the germline V gene, CDR1 is SGHAT and CDR2 is FQNNGV. The CDR3 spans 16 residues. This specimen comes from a study of tumor and adjacent non-tumor tissue in lung cancer. TCRbeta libraries were built with three rounds of nested PCR, modified from ARM-PCR. TCRdb fed the multiplex PCR reads into MiXCR, producing one record per CDR3 protein. The sample yields roughly 200,000 distinct CDR3 sequences, less than 80% seen once. No cell sorting was done before RNA was extracted from the tissue.

This TCR came from a man in his fifties or sixties with non-small cell lung cancer. The chain combines TRBV11-2 with TRBJ2-1; D unclear. Sequencing was carried out using lung tumor tissue. The DNA for the CDR3 is TGTGCCAGCAACCCACAGTCTAGGAGCTCCTACAATGGGCAGTTCTTC. It specifies CASNPQSRSSYNGQFF.